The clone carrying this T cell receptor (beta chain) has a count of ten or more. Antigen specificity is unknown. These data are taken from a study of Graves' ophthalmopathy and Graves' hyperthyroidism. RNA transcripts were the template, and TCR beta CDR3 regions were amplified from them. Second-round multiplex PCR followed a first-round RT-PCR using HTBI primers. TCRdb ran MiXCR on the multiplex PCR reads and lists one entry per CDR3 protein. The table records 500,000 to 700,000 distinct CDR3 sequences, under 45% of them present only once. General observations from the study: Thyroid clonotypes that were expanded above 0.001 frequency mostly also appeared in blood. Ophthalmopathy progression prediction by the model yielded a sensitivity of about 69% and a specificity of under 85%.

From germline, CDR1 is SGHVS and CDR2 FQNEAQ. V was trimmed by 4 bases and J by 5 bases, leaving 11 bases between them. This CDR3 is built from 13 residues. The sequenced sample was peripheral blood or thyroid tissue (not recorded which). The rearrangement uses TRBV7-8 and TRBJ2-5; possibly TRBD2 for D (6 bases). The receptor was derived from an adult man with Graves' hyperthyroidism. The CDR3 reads CASSSGVVETQYF. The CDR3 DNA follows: TGTGCCAGCAGCTCGGGAGTTGTGGAGACCCAGTACTTC.